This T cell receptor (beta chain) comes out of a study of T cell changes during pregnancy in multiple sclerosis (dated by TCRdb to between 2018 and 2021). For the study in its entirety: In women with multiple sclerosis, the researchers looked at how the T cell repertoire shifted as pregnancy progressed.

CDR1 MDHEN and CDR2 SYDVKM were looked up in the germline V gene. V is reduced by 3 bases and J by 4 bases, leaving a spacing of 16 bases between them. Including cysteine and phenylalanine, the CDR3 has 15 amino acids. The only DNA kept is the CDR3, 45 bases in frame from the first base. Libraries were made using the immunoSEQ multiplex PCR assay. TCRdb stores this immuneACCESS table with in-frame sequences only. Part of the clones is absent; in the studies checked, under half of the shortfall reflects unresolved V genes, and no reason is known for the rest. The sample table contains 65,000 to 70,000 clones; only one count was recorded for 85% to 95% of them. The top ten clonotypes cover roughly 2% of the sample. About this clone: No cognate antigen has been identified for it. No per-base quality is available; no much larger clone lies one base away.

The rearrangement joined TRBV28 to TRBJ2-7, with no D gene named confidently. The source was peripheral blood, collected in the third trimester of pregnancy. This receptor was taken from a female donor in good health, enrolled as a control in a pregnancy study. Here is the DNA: TGTGCCAGCAGTTTCTTACCCTTCGGTTTGTACGAGCAGTACTTC. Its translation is CASSFLPFGLYEQYF.